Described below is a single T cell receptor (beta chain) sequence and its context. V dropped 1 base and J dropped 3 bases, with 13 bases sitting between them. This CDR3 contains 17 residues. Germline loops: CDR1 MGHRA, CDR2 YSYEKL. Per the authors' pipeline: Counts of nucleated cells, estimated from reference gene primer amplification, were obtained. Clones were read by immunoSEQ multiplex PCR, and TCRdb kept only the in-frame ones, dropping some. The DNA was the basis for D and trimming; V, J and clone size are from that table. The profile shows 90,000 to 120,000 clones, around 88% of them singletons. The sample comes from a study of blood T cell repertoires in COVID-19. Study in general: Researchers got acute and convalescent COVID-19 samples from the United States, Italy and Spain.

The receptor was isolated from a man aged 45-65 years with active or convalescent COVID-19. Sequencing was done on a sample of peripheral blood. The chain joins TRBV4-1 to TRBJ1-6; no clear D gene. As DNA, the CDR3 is TGCGCCAGCAGCCAAGTTCGTGGCTCAGTCTATAATTCACCCCTCCACTTT. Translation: CASSQVRGSVYNSPLHF.